These T cell receptor beta chains were read from a single sample in a study of siplizumab effects on memory and regulatory T cells. Measured with immunoSEQ multiplex PCR; TCRdb has only the in-frame clones, and not every one. The sample lists about 120,000 clones, roughly 93% occurring once. The material sequenced was non-Treg CD4+ T cells sorted from blood. The source of these receptors is a human donor in good health. Each CDR3 is given with its conserved first and last residue. D genes are given only for firm matches. Clone sizes are given selectively: once, few, many, or a class where the clone is expanded.

d_call	v_call	j_call	clone_size	cdr3_nt	cdr3_aa
NA	TRBV20-1	TRBJ1-2	NA	TGCAGTGGTTATGGGAATAATGGCTACACCTTC	CSGYGNNGYTF
NA	TRBV7-2	TRBJ1-1	NA	TGTGCCAGCAGCTTACCAGGTTTAGCCTCGTCGGCAAACACTGAAGCTTTCTTT	CASSLPGLASSANTEAFF
NA	TRBV10-3	TRBJ1-1	NA	TGTGCCATCACGAGCGGCCCTAGAACGGGGACTGAAGCTTTCTTT	CAITSGPRTGTEAFF
TRBD1	TRBV2	TRBJ1-1	once	TGTGCCAGCAGTAGGGACAGGGGAAGCCCCACTGAAGCTTTCTTT	CASSRDRGSPTEAFF
NA	TRBV5-6	TRBJ2-3	NA	TGTGCCAGCAGCTTGGCCTGGCGGGGGCCCCATACGCAGTATTTT	CASSLAWRGPHTQYF
NA	TRBV30	TRBJ2-1	NA	TGTGCCTGGAGTGCTTCAAGGGATGAGCAGTTCTTC	CAWSASRDEQFF
TRBD1	TRBV10-3	TRBJ2-5	NA	TGTGCCATCAGTGATGGGACAGGGCACATCGGAGAGACCCAGTACTTC	CAISDGTGHIGETQYF
NA	TRBV18	TRBJ2-6	NA	TGTGCCAGCTCACCCTTAGACTCTGGGGCCAACGTCCTGACTTTC	CASSPLDSGANVLTF
TRBD1	TRBV30	TRBJ2-2	NA	TGTGCCTGGATTAGGGGGCGGACCGGGGAGCTGTTTTTT	CAWIRGRTGELFF
TRBD1	TRBV10-1	TRBJ1-2	NA	TGCGCCAGCAGCGGGACAGGGACGGGCTACACCTTC	CASSGTGTGYTF
TRBD1	TRBV6-5	TRBJ1-2	NA	TGTGCCAGCAGTTCGACAGGGGGTGCTAACTATGGCTACACCTTC	CASSSTGGANYGYTF
NA	TRBV4-1	TRBJ1-1	NA	TGCGCCAGCAGCCAAGATCGCCGGGGGCGGGACACTGAAGCTTTCTTT	CASSQDRRGRDTEAFF
TRBD1	TRBV4-1	TRBJ1-4	NA	TGCGCCAGCAGCCAGTCGGGACAGCAGAATGAAAAACTGTTTTTT	CASSQSGQQNEKLFF
NA	TRBV4-2	TRBJ2-5	NA	TGTGCCAGCAGCCAAGATCTGTCAAAGGGACTAGAGACCCAGTACTTC	CASSQDLSKGLETQYF
NA	TRBV30	TRBJ2-6	NA	TGTGCCTGGATGAGGACAAGTTTCGGGGCCAACGTCCTGACTTTC	CAWMRTSFGANVLTF
NA	TRBV30	TRBJ2-3	NA	TGTGCCTGGAGTGGTGGGGTCCGCACAGATACGCAGTATTTT	CAWSGGVRTDTQYF
NA	TRBV6-5	TRBJ1-3	NA	TGTGCCAGCACCCGGCGGGGAGGTGGAAACACCATATATTTT	CASTRRGGGNTIYF
NA	TRBV6-5	TRBJ1-1	NA	TGTGCCAGCATTCGGGGGGGGATGAACACTGAAGCTTTCTTT	CASIRGGMNTEAFF
NA	TRBV7-3	TRBJ1-1	NA	TGTGCCAGCAGCTTGGGTCAGAGCACTGAAGCTTTCTTT	CASSLGQSTEAFF
NA	TRBV11-1	TRBJ2-7	NA	TGTGCCAGCAGCGCGGTTGGGACTCTTTCCTACGAGCAGTACTTC	CASSAVGTLSYEQYF
NA	TRBV10-2	TRBJ2-1	NA	TGCGCCAGCACTAGGGGGACGGAGTACAATGAGCAGTTCTTC	CASTRGTEYNEQFF
NA	TRBV7-9	TRBJ2-3	NA	TGTGCCAGCAGCTTAGCCGCCGTGGATACGCAGTATTTT	CASSLAAVDTQYF
NA	TRBV18	TRBJ1-1	NA	TGTGCCAGCTCAGCAGGACAGAACACTGAAGCTTTCTTT	CASSAGQNTEAFF
NA	TRBV9	TRBJ1-6	NA	TGTGCCAGCAGCCGCCTCCCCATGAATAATTCACCCCTCCACTTT	CASSRLPMNNSPLHF
NA	TRBV28	TRBJ2-5	once	TGTGCCAGCAGCCCTTCCCAAGAGACCCAGTACTTC	CASSPSQETQYF
NA	TRBV6-6	TRBJ1-6	NA	TGTGCCAGCAGTTCCGCGAATTCACCCCTCCACTTT	CASSSANSPLHF
NA	TRBV5-6	TRBJ1-2	NA	TGTGCCAGCAGCTTGGGACCGACAGGCTATGGCTACACCTTC	CASSLGPTGYGYTF
NA	TRBV19	TRBJ1-6	NA	TGTGCCAGTAGCCCTAAGGGGTCTCTGCCACCCCTCCACTTT	CASSPKGSLPPLHF
TRBD1	TRBV28	TRBJ2-7	NA	TGTGCCAGCAGTACACCGACAGGGGGTTATTACGAGCAGTACTTC	CASSTPTGGYYEQYF
NA	TRBV7-3	TRBJ2-3	NA	TGTGCCAGCGGGGGGGCGCCGGGCAAGACAGATACGCAGTATTTT	CASGGAPGKTDTQYF
NA	TRBV6-1	TRBJ1-1	NA	TGTGCCAGCAGTGTTCCCCTTGGTGGGAGCACTGAAGCTTTCTTT	CASSVPLGGSTEAFF
TRBD2	TRBV7-9	TRBJ2-5	NA	TGTGCCAGCAGCACCCGCCTTAGCGGGGTTGAGACCCAGTACTTC	CASSTRLSGVETQYF
NA	TRBV28	TRBJ2-7	NA	TGTGCCAGCAGCTCCGGGACACCTTACGAGCAGTACTTC	CASSSGTPYEQYF
NA	TRBV19	TRBJ1-2	NA	TGTGCCAGTATGGAGAACTATGGCTACACCTTC	CASMENYGYTF
TRBD1	TRBV5-1	TRBJ1-1	NA	TGCGCCAGCAGCTTGATCACAGGGGCGAACACTGAAGCTTTCTTT	CASSLITGANTEAFF
TRBD1	TRBV5-6	TRBJ1-2	NA	TGTGCCAGCACCGAAACCAGGGGACAGACGACCGGTGGCTACACCTTC	CASTETRGQTTGGYTF
NA	TRBV6-4	TRBJ1-5	NA	TGTGCCAGCAGTACAGGGAGGGGTCGGGGCAATCAGCCCCAGCATTTT	CASSTGRGRGNQPQHF
NA	TRBV5-1	TRBJ2-7	NA	TGCGCCAGCAGCGCGGTAATTGGGGCATACGAGCAGTACTTC	CASSAVIGAYEQYF
TRBD1	TRBV10-3	TRBJ1-6	NA	TGTGCCGCCTCCGACAGGGTTTATAATTCACCCCTCCACTTT	CAASDRVYNSPLHF
NA	TRBV28	TRBJ1-1	NA	TGTGCCAGCAGTGGGGTGGGGAGGGAAAAGACTTTCTTT	CASSGVGREKTFF
NA	TRBV9	TRBJ2-7	once	TGTGCCAGCAGCGTAGGGGGTCAGACCTACGAGCAGTACTTC	CASSVGGQTYEQYF
NA	TRBV2	TRBJ2-3	NA	TGTGCCAGCAGTGAAAGGAATACGCAGTATTTT	CASSERNTQYF
NA	TRBV7-9	TRBJ2-7	NA	TGTGCCAGCAGCTTAGACTCATGGAGCTCCTACGAGCAGTACTTC	CASSLDSWSSYEQYF
TRBD2	TRBV19	TRBJ2-3	NA	TGTGCCAGTAGTGCCTCGGGGGGGACAGATACGCAGTATTTT	CASSASGGTDTQYF
NA	TRBV28	TRBJ2-7	NA	TGTGCCAGCAGTTGGGTTGGATACGAGCAGTACTTC	CASSWVGYEQYF
NA	TRBV10-3	TRBJ1-1	NA	TGTGCCATCAGTGAGAGGGGACATAGGGCCGGGCTGTTGAACACTGAAGCTTTCTTT	CAISERGHRAGLLNTEAFF
NA	TRBV4-1	TRBJ2-4	once	TGCGCCAGCAGCCAGGGGATCATCCGGGGCGCCAAAAACATTCAGTACTTC	CASSQGIIRGAKNIQYF
NA	TRBV7-3	TRBJ2-5	NA	TGTGCCAGCAGCTTTAGTTCCCAAGAGACCCAGTACTTC	CASSFSSQETQYF
NA	TRBV4-2	TRBJ2-3	NA	TGTGCCAGCAGCCAAGGTGGCGGGTCGACTAGCACAGATACGCAGTATTTT	CASSQGGGSTSTDTQYF
TRBD1	TRBV7-2	TRBJ2-1	NA	TGTGCCAGCAGCTCGCGACAGGGGGCCTATGAGCAGTTCTTC	CASSSRQGAYEQFF
NA	TRBV6-1	TRBJ1-5	NA	TGTGCCAGCGGGGAAGGGCCAAGGCAGCCCCAGCATTTT	CASGEGPRQPQHF
NA	TRBV5-6	TRBJ2-3	NA	TGTGCCAGCAACCTCCGTCCGCTAGCGGGGACAGGAGATACGCAGTATTTT	CASNLRPLAGTGDTQYF
TRBD2	TRBV18	TRBJ2-7	NA	TGTGCCAGCTCAAGAATGGGGGGGGAGCACTCTCGCGAGCAGTACTTC	CASSRMGGEHSREQYF
TRBD1	TRBV15	TRBJ1-2	NA	TGTGCCACCAGCGGAGGGGCTCCGGGACAGGGACTCTATGGCTACACCTTC	CATSGGAPGQGLYGYTF